A selection of T cell receptor beta chains follows, all from one sample in a study of shared T cell receptors in the human thymus. Repertoires were generated with immunoSEQ multiplex PCR, while TCRdb's copy carries only in-frame clones and drops some. The sample includes approximately 660,000 clones, more than 75% of them seen just once. These same data were also listed under a study on human thymus T cells.

Material: thymocytes. These receptors were obtained from a boy under three years old with a congenital heart defect. Each CDR3 is given with its conserved first and last residue. A D gene is named only where the DNA matches it firmly. Size is omitted from some rows. Given values are once, few, many or a class for expanded clones.

clone size,V gene,D gene,J gene,CDR3 DNA,CDR3 protein
.,TRBV20-1,.,TRBJ2-7,TGCAGTGCCCAACAGCCTTACGAGCAGTACTTC,CSAQQPYEQYF
.,TRBV5-1,TRBD1,TRBJ1-1,TGCGCCAGCAGCAGAGGGACAGGGGCTATAATGAACACTGAAGCTTTCTTT,CASSRGTGAIMNTEAFF
.,TRBV6-6,TRBD2,TRBJ2-2,TGTGCCAGCAGCCCCTCCGGGACTAGCGGGCGCGGGGAGCTGTTTTTT,CASSPSGTSGRGELFF
.,TRBV7-6,TRBD1,TRBJ2-1,TGTGCCAGCAGCTCGGACAGGCGCGCCTACAATGAGCAGTTCTTC,CASSSDRRAYNEQFF
.,TRBV28,.,TRBJ2-7,TGTGCCAGCAGTTGGGAGAGGTACGAGCAGTACTTC,CASSWERYEQYF
.,TRBV7-7,TRBD2,TRBJ2-1,TGTGCTAGCACGACTAGCGGGAGGGCTGGTGAGCAGTTCTTC,CASTTSGRAGEQFF
.,TRBV5-5,TRBD1,TRBJ2-7,TGTGCCAGCAGCTTTGGACAGGGGGCTAAAGAGCAGTACTTC,CASSFGQGAKEQYF
.,TRBV6-5,.,TRBJ2-7,TGTGCCAGCATCAACGGGTCTAGTCCGCACTACGAGCAGTACTTC,CASINGSSPHYEQYF
.,TRBV28,.,TRBJ2-2,TGTGCCAGTAAAGCGCTAAGGGGTACCGGGGAGCTGTTTTTT,CASKALRGTGELFF
.,TRBV4-3,.,TRBJ2-6,TGCGCCAGCAGCCAAGAGAATTGGGCAGCCGAGTCTGGGGCCAACGTCCTGACTTTC,CASSQENWAAESGANVLTF
.,TRBV25-1,TRBD1,TRBJ1-2,TGTGCCAGCAGTGAGGACAGGACCTCTCGGTTAGGCCACACCTTC,CASSEDRTSRLGHTF
.,TRBV2,TRBD2,TRBJ2-1,TGTGCCAGCAGTGAAGGTCGGGGCGGGAGTACCCACAATGAGCAGTTCTTC,CASSEGRGGSTHNEQFF
once,TRBV13,TRBD1,TRBJ1-5,TGTGCCAGCAGCTTCACAGGGGGCAATCAGCCCCAGCATTTT,CASSFTGGNQPQHF
.,TRBV2,TRBD2,TRBJ2-3,TGTGCCTCAAGCGGGGTAGGCGGGAGAGGCACAGATACGCAGTATTTT,CASSGVGGRGTDTQYF
once,TRBV18,TRBD2,TRBJ2-3,TGTGCCAGCTCACCATCCGGCGGGAGGGGACCAGATACGCAGTATTTT,CASSPSGGRGPDTQYF
.,TRBV6-4,.,TRBJ1-1,TGTGCCAGCAGTGCAGGGGTGGACACTGAAGCTTTCTTT,CASSAGVDTEAFF
.,TRBV27,.,TRBJ2-7,TGTGCCAGCAGTATCAGCGGAGCAGCCTACGAGCAGTACTTC,CASSISGAAYEQYF
.,TRBV10-3,.,TRBJ2-7,TGTGCCATCAGTGATGGGCAGGGGTCCTACGAGCAGTACTTC,CAISDGQGSYEQYF
.,TRBV28,TRBD2,TRBJ2-7,TGTGCCAGCAGTTTCCGACCTAGACAGCGGGGGTACGAGCAGTACTTC,CASSFRPRQRGYEQYF
.,TRBV11-2,.,TRBJ2-7,TGTGCCAGCAGCTTAGAAGCGAAACTAAACCTCTACGAGCAGTACTTC,CASSLEAKLNLYEQYF
once,TRBV27,.,TRBJ2-5,TGTGCCAGCAGCTATAACCCAGACAGCCAAGAGACCCAGTACTTC,CASSYNPDSQETQYF
.,TRBV7-9,TRBD2,TRBJ2-1,TGTGCCAGCAGAGGACTAGCGGGGTCCTACAATGAGCAGTTCTTC,CASRGLAGSYNEQFF
.,TRBV5-6,.,TRBJ2-6,TGTGCCAGCAGCTTCGAGGGCTCAAATCTCCTGACTTTC,CASSFEGSNLLTF
.,TRBV12-5,.,TRBJ2-7,TGTGCTAGTGGCTCCGACCCTAGGAGCTCCTACGAGCAGTACTTC,CASGSDPRSSYEQYF
.,TRBV7-9,.,TRBJ1-2,TGTGCCAGCAGCCGGAGCGGGGAAGAACCTAACTATGGCTACACCTTC,CASSRSGEEPNYGYTF
.,TRBV9,.,TRBJ1-5,TGTGCCAGCGGGGGAGGAGAGGATCAGCCCCAGCATTTT,CASGGGEDQPQHF
.,TRBV4-3,.,TRBJ2-7,TGCGCCAGCAGCCAAGACTACACCAGCACTACCTACGAGCAGTACTTC,CASSQDYTSTTYEQYF
.,TRBV18,.,TRBJ2-1,TGTGCCAGCTCACCGGGGGGGCCCGCCTACAATGAGCAGTTCTTC,CASSPGGPAYNEQFF
.,TRBV2,TRBD2,TRBJ2-7,TGTGCCAGCAGAGTTTTGGGACTAGCGGGAGAGTGCGAGCAGTACTTC,CASRVLGLAGECEQYF
.,TRBV2,TRBD1,TRBJ2-7,TGTGCCAGCACTGCCGGGACAGTAGCCTACGAGCAGTACTTC,CASTAGTVAYEQYF
.,TRBV7-9,TRBD2,TRBJ2-7,TGTGCCAGCAGCTCCGGGACTAGCGGGCCCAACACGGTCGAGCAGTACTTC,CASSSGTSGPNTVEQYF
.,TRBV25-1,.,TRBJ2-1,TGTGCCAGCACCCGCAGTAGCGGACTTTACAATGAGCAGTTCTTC,CASTRSSGLYNEQFF
.,TRBV27,TRBD2,TRBJ2-7,TGTGCCAGCAGTCCCTGGAAGCGGGAATCTGATGAGCAGTACTTC,CASSPWKRESDEQYF
.,TRBV7-6,.,TRBJ2-1,TGTGCCAGCAGCTTAGCGGGAGATCGGAATGAGCAGTTCTTC,CASSLAGDRNEQFF
.,TRBV27,TRBD2,TRBJ2-1,TGTGCCAGCAGTTCGGGCGGGAGAAGGGCTGAGCAGTTCTTC,CASSSGGRRAEQFF
.,TRBV29-1,TRBD2,TRBJ2-3,TGCAGCGTTCTTAGCGGGAGATTTGCAGATACGCAGTATTTT,CSVLSGRFADTQYF
.,TRBV5-4,TRBD1,TRBJ2-7,TGTGCCAGCAGCTTGAGGCAGGGGGCTAGGCCTACCCACGAGCAGTACTTC,CASSLRQGARPTHEQYF
.,TRBV5-6,.,TRBJ2-1,TGTGCCAGCAGCTTATCAGCGGGCCCCCCCTACAATGAGCAGTTCTTC,CASSLSAGPPYNEQFF
.,TRBV7-2,.,TRBJ2-7,TGTGCCAGCAGCTTAGCGATCCGACAGGGAGGCGCCTACGAGCAGTACTTC,CASSLAIRQGGAYEQYF
.,TRBV29-1,.,TRBJ2-2,TGCAGCGTGCGCGCCCGTATCACCGGGGAGCTGTTTTTT,CSVRARITGELFF
.,TRBV10-2,TRBD1,TRBJ2-7,TGCGCCAGCAAGATCTGGACAGGGAGCTCCTACGAGCAGTACTTC,CASKIWTGSSYEQYF
.,TRBV19,.,TRBJ1-4,TGTGCCAGTAGTATGGGAGGGCGCATGGATAATGAAAAACTGTTTTTT,CASSMGGRMDNEKLFF
.,TRBV4-2,TRBD2,TRBJ2-1,TGTGCCAGCAGCCACGGACTAGCGGGCAATGAGCAGTTCTTC,CASSHGLAGNEQFF
.,TRBV6-1,.,TRBJ2-1,TGTGCCAGCGGGGCAGGGCTCTACAATGAGCAGTTCTTC,CASGAGLYNEQFF
once,TRBV29-1,.,TRBJ2-7,TGCAGCGTCTCGGACAGTGGGGACTCCTACGAGCAGTACTTC,CSVSDSGDSYEQYF
.,TRBV28,.,TRBJ1-1,TGTGCCAGCAGTTTGTCATGGGGGGACGCTGAAGCTTTCTTT,CASSLSWGDAEAFF
.,TRBV6-1,.,TRBJ1-1,TGTGCCAGCAGTGAAGGACCCGGGGGACCTGACACTGAAGCTTTCTTT,CASSEGPGGPDTEAFF
.,TRBV6-5,TRBD1,TRBJ2-7,TGTGCCAGCAGTCACGGACAGGGCAGCTACGAGCAGTACTTC,CASSHGQGSYEQYF
.,TRBV7-3,TRBD2,TRBJ2-1,TGTGCCAGCAGCTTAACCGGCGCCCCGGGACTAGCGTCGTATGAGCAGTTCTTC,CASSLTGAPGLASYEQFF
.,TRBV7-2,.,TRBJ2-7,TGTGCCAGCACCCTACAGGGAGGGTACGAGCAGTACTTC,CASTLQGGYEQYF
few,TRBV30,TRBD2,TRBJ2-1,TGTGCCTGGGATCTTCTAGCGGGAGGGTCTATACCTTACAATGAGCAGTTCTTC,CAWDLLAGGSIPYNEQFF
once,TRBV6-1,.,TRBJ1-2,TGTGCCACCGACGAGGGAGGTCGGGACTATGGCTACACCTTC,CATDEGGRDYGYTF
.,TRBV4-2,.,TRBJ2-5,TGTGCCAGCAGCCAGGGACACGAAAACCAAGAGACCCAGTACTTC,CASSQGHENQETQYF
.,TRBV15,.,TRBJ2-1,TGTGCCACCAGCGGTATTCCTCGGAATGAGCAGTTCTTC,CATSGIPRNEQFF